This T cell receptor beta chain is drawn from a study of blood T cell repertoires in COVID-19. This clone occurred a few times. The CDR3 sequence is 16 residues long. V shed 2 bases and J shed 2 bases, with 13 bases lying between them. CDR1 and CDR2 from the germline V gene are SNHLY and FYNNEI. Assay: immunoSEQ multiplex PCR; the TCRdb copy retains only in-frame clones and omits some. The sample contains around 68,000 clones, 70% to 85% of which appear only once. Sequences were obtained from peripheral blood. The chain recombines TRBV2 with TRBJ1-3, with D tentatively TRBD1 (6 bases). The TCR originated in a woman aged 45-65 years with acute or convalescent COVID-19. The CDR3 DNA sequence: TGTGCCAGCAGTGAAAGGTCGGCAGGGGCTGGAAACACCATATATTTT. It is translated as CASSERSAGAGNTIYF.